The 2 T cell receptor beta chains below were found in one sample sequenced in a study of tumor-infiltrating lymphocytes in primary liver carcinoma. Production of TCR beta cDNA used around 0.45 ug total RNA together with a constant-region primer. Slightly modified ARM-PCR served as the procedure for the TCR beta libraries. These libraries came from three rounds of nested multiplex PCR. Primers for the first two PCR rounds were TRBV1-TRBV30 forward primers and a C-beta reverse primer (roughly 10 cycles per round). A single record per CDR3 protein comes from TCRdb applying MiXCR to the multiplex PCR reads. The sample shows a few hundred thousand distinct CDR3 sequences, around three fifths of them seen only once. Germline DNA was also extracted, and blood RNA was taken from unsorted whole blood. The sample comprised peripheral blood. The receptors shown here come from a woman aged 30 to 39 with primary liver carcinoma and hepatitis B virus infection.

About this clonotype: Mismatch with germline at one junction end may stem from a read error. The V and J genes are TRBV19 and TRBJ1-1, with 8 bases identical to TRBD1. The CDR3 runs to 13 residues. Looked up from germline, CDR1 is LNHDA and CDR2 is SQIVND (reference sequence). The CDR3 nucleotides are TGTGCCAGTAGTTGGGACAGGATGACTGGAGCTTTCTTT. Its translation: CASSWDRMTGAFF.

As regards this clonotype: The junction departs from germline at one end; a sequencing error may be responsible. The chain has TRBV14 and TRBJ2-1; D possibly corresponds to TRBD1 (6 bases). The CDR3 runs to 13 residues. Germline assignment: CDR1 SGHDN and CDR2 FVKESK. In nucleotides, the CDR3 is TGTGCCAGCAGCCACCCAGGGGAAAATGATCAGTTCTTC. Translating gives CASSHPGENDQFF.